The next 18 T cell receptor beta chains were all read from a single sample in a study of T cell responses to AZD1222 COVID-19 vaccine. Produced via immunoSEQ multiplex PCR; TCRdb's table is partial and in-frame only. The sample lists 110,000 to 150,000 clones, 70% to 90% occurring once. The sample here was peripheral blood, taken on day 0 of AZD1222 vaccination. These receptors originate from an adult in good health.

In DNA, the CDR3 is TGCGCCAGCAGCTTGGAGGCGTGGATGAACACTGAAGCTTTCTTT. Translated, it gives CASSLEAWMNTEAFF. J is TRBJ1-1 and V is TRBV5-1; no firm D call. Trimming took 0 bases from V and 0 from J, leaving 9 bases between them. The CDR3 consists of 15 residues. Germline values: CDR1 SGHRS, CDR2 YFSETQ. Together with reference TRBV5-1 and TRBJ1-1, the CDR3 gives the full variable domain: KAGVTQTPRYLIKTRGQQVTLSCSPISGHRSVSWYQQTPGQGLQFLFEYFSETQRNKGNFPGRFSGRQFSNSRSEMNVSTLELGDSALYLCASSLEAWMNTEAFFGQGTRLTVV.

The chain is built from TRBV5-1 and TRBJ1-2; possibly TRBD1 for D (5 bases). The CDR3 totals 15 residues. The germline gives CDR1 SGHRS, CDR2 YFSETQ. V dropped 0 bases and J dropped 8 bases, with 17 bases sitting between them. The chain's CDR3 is CASSLELGAGSGYTF. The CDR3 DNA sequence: TGCGCCAGCAGCTTGGAACTCGGGGCGGGGTCGGGCTACACCTTC. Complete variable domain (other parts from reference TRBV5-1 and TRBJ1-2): KAGVTQTPRYLIKTRGQQVTLSCSPISGHRSVSWYQQTPGQGLQFLFEYFSETQRNKGNFPGRFSGRQFSNSRSEMNVSTLELGDSALYLCASSLELGAGSGYTFGSGTRLTVV.

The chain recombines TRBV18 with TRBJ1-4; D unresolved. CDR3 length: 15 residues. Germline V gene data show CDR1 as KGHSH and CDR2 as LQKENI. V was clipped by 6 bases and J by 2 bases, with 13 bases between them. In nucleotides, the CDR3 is TGTGCCAGCTCCCTCTATGGTACGACTAATGAAAAACTGTTTTTT. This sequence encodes CASSLYGTTNEKLFF.

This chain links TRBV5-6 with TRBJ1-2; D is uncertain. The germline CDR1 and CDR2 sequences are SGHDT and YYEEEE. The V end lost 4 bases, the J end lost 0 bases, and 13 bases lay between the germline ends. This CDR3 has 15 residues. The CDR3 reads CASSMTGGPNYGYTF. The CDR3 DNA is TGTGCCAGCAGCATGACGGGAGGGCCTAACTATGGCTACACCTTC.

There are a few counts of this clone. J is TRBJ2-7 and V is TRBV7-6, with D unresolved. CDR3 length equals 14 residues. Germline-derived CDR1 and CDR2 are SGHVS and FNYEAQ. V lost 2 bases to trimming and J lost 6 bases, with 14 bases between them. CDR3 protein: CASSLNQRSGEQYF. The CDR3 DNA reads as TGTGCCAGCAGCTTAAATCAGAGGTCGGGCGAGCAGTACTTC.

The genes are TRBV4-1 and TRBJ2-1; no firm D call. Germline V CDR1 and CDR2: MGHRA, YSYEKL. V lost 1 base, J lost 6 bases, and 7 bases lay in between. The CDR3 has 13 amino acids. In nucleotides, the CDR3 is TGCGCCAGCAGCCAAGTGGGAAGCAATGAGCAGTTCTTC. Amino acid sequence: CASSQVGSNEQFF.

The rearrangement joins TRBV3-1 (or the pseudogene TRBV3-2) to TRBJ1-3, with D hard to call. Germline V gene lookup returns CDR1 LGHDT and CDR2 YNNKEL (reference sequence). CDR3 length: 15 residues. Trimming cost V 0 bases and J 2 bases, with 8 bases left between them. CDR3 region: CASSQDRVAGNTIYF. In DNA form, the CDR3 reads TGTGCCAGCAGCCAAGATCGGGTAGCTGGAAACACCATATATTTT.

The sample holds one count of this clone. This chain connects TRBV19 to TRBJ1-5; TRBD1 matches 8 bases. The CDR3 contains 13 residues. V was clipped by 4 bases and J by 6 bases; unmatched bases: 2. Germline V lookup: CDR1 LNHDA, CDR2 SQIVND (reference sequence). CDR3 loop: CASSRDRFQPQHF. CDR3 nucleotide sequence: TGTGCCAGTAGTAGGGACAGGTTTCAGCCCCAGCATTTT.

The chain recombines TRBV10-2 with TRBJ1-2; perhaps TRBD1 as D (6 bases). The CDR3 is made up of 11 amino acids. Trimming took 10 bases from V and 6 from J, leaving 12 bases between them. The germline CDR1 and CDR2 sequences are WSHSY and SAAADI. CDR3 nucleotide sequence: TGCGCCACCCGAGGGGGGGATGGCTACACCTTC. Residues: CATRGGDGYTF.

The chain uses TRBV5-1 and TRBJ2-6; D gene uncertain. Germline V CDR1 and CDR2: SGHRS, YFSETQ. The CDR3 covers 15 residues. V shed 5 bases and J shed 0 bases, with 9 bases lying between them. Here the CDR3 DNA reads TGCGCCAGCAGTGTCGGTAGCTCTGGGGCCAACGTCCTGACTTTC. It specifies CASSVGSSGANVLTF.

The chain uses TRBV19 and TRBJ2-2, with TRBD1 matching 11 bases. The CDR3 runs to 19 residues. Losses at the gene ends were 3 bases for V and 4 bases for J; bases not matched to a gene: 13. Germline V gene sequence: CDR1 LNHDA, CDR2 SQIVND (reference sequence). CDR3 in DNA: TGTGCCAGTAGTATGAAACCCGGGACAGGGGGTAGGGGCACCGGGGAGCTGTTTTTT. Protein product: CASSMKPGTGGRGTGELFF.

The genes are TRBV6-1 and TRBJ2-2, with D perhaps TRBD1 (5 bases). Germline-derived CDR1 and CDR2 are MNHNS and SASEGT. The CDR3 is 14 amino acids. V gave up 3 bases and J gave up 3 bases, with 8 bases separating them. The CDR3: CASSEGPYTGELFF. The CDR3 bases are TGTGCCAGCAGTGAGGGGCCATACACCGGGGAGCTGTTTTTT.

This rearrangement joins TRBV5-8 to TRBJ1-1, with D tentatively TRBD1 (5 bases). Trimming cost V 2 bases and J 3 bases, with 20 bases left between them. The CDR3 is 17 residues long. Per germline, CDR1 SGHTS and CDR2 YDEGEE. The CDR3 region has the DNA TGTGCCAGCAGCTTAGGCTCACCCCTCAGGGCGTACACTGAAGCTTTCTTT. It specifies CASSLGSPLRAYTEAFF.

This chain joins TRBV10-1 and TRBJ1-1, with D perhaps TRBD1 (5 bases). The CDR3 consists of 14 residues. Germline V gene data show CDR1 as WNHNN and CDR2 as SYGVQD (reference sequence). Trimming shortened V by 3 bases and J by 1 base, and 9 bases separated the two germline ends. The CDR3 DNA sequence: TGCGCCAGCAGTGAAGGGAGGGGGAACACTGAAGCTTTCTTT. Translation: CASSEGRGNTEAFF.

The CDR3 here is CAWSPRRGGSYEQYF. The CDR3 coding sequence is TGTGCCTGGAGTCCCCGCCGAGGGGGATCGTATGAGCAGTACTTC. V and J are TRBV30 and TRBJ2-7; TRBD1 might be the D (6 bases). The CDR3 length is 15 residues. V was pared by 2 bases and J by 7 bases, with 21 bases between. The V gene's germline CDR1 is GTSNPN and CDR2 SVGIG (reference sequence).

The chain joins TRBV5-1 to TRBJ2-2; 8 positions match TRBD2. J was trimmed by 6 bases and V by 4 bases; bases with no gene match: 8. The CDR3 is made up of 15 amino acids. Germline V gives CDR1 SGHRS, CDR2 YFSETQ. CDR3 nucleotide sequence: TGCGCCAGCAGCCCCGGGACTAGAGCCGCCGGGGAGCTGTTTTTT. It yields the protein CASSPGTRAAGELFF.

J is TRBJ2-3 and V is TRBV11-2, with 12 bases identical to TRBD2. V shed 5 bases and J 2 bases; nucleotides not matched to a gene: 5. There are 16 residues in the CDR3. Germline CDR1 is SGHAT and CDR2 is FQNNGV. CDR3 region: CASSVLAGGHTDTQYF. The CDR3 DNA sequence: TGTGCCAGCAGCGTACTAGCGGGAGGTCACACAGATACGCAGTATTTT.

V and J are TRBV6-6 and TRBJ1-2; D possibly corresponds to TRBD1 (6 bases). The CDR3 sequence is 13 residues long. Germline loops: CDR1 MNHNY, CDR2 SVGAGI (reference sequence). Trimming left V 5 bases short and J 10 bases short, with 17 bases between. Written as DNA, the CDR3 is TGTGCCAGCAGTCCCCCGGGGGGGGCGGACTACACCTTC. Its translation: CASSPPGGADYTF.